This T cell receptor (beta chain) is drawn from a study of blood T cell repertoires in COVID-19. Before being deemed recovered, Cohort 3 donors had two negative PCRs, clearance, or symptom resolution. How the authors handled the data: Amplification of reference gene primers provided the estimated nucleated cell counts. Data came from immunoSEQ multiplex PCR; TCRdb stores just in-frame clones and leaves some out. That table supplies the V and J calls and clone size; D and trimming were determined from the DNA. The data contain roughly 290,000 clones, approximately 90% of them singletons. Trimming stripped 2 bases from V and 3 bases from J, with 8 bases between. Germline CDR1 SEHNR, CDR2 FQNEAQ (reference sequence). The CDR3 sequence is 14 residues long.

This rearrangement joins TRBV7-9 to TRBJ1-3; D not certain. This clonotype was obtained from a woman aged 40 to 50 who had recovered from COVID-19. Material for sequencing was PBMCs or T cells enriched from blood (not recorded which). The chain's CDR3 is CASSLHGNGNTIYF. For the CDR3, the DNA is TGTGCCAGCAGCTTACATGGCAATGGAAACACCATATATTTT.